Listed below are T cell receptor beta chains from one sample, sequenced in a study of cytomegalovirus exposure and HLA in healthy donors. Libraries were prepared by immunoSEQ multiplex PCR; TCRdb keeps only in-frame clonotypes and omits some of them. Of under 250,000 clones in the sample, around 81% are singletons; the top ten hold roughly a tenth. Source material: PBMCs. The origin of the receptors is a woman aged 45-65 years in good health and CMV-seropositive. CDR3s include the opening cysteine and the closing phenylalanine or tryptophan. A D gene is named only where the DNA matches it firmly. Clone size appears in some rows only: once, few, many, or a class for an expanded clone.

D: NA; V: TRBV7-2; size: NA; J: TRBJ1-5; DNA: TGTGCCAGCAGCTTCGTACAGGCGAATCAGCCCCAGCATTTT; CDR3: CASSFVQANQPQHF
D: NA; V: TRBV19; size: few; J: TRBJ2-1; DNA: TGTGCCAGTAGTATGGAGGGCTGGGAGCAGTTCTTC; CDR3: CASSMEGWEQFF
D: TRBD1; V: TRBV2; size: NA; J: TRBJ1-2; DNA: TGTGCCAGTCGGGACAGGAGGTTTTCTGGCTACACCTTC; CDR3: CASRDRRFSGYTF
D: TRBD1; V: TRBV5-1; size: NA; J: TRBJ1-6; DNA: TGCGCCAGCAGCACCGGACAGGGGTCTAATTCACCCCTCCACTTT; CDR3: CASSTGQGSNSPLHF
D: NA; V: TRBV25-1; size: few; J: TRBJ1-4; DNA: TGTGCCAGCAGTGAAGGGACAGAAAAACTGTTTTTT; CDR3: CASSEGTEKLFF
D: NA; V: TRBV6-5; size: NA; J: TRBJ2-5; DNA: TGTGCCAGCCAGCTAGACCGGGGGTTTGCAGAGACCCAGTACTTC; CDR3: CASQLDRGFAETQYF
D: NA; V: TRBV19; size: NA; J: TRBJ1-1; DNA: TGTGCCAGTAGTAATAGTATGAACACTGAAGCTTTCTTT; CDR3: CASSNSMNTEAFF
D: TRBD1; V: TRBV13; size: NA; J: TRBJ2-7; DNA: TGTGCCAGCAGCTCGGGACAGGGAGTGTCCTACGAGCAGTACTTC; CDR3: CASSSGQGVSYEQYF
D: TRBD1; V: TRBV18; size: NA; J: TRBJ2-7; DNA: TGTGCCAGCTCACGACAGGACAGGACGAAATACGAGCAGTACTTC; CDR3: CASSRQDRTKYEQYF
D: NA; V: TRBV2; size: once; J: TRBJ1-4; DNA: TGTGCCAGCAGTGACAGGGGCTTGGAACTGTTTTTT; CDR3: CASSDRGLELFF
D: NA; V: TRBV6-5; size: once; J: TRBJ1-3; DNA: TGTGCCAGCAGTTACTCGACGGGAGCTGGAAACACCATATATTTT; CDR3: CASSYSTGAGNTIYF
D: TRBD2; V: TRBV7-3; size: once; J: TRBJ2-2; DNA: TGTGCCAGCAGCCCGCGGGGACTAGCGGGGGGGTCCGGGGAGCTGTTTTTT; CDR3: CASSPRGLAGGSGELFF
D: TRBD2; V: TRBV19; size: NA; J: TRBJ2-5; DNA: TGTGCCAGTAGTATGGCTAGCGGGGGGTATTTAGAGACCCAGTACTTC; CDR3: CASSMASGGYLETQYF
D: NA; V: TRBV5-1; size: NA; J: TRBJ2-1; DNA: TGCGCCAGCAGGACTAGTGATGAGCAGTTCTTC; CDR3: CASRTSDEQFF
D: TRBD1; V: TRBV15; size: NA; J: TRBJ1-2; DNA: TGTGCCACCAGCCGGGGACAGGGGGCGAGGAACTATGGCTACACCTTC; CDR3: CATSRGQGARNYGYTF
D: NA; V: TRBV6-4; size: NA; J: TRBJ1-4; DNA: TGTGCCAGCAGTTTCCCCCGAAATGACAGACGGGAAAAACTGTTTTTT; CDR3: CASSFPRNDRREKLFF
D: TRBD1; V: TRBV27; size: NA; J: TRBJ1-2; DNA: TGTGCCAGCAGTCAGCGGACAGGGGCAGGGTATGGCTACACCTTC; CDR3: CASSQRTGAGYGYTF
D: TRBD2; V: TRBV4-2; size: NA; J: TRBJ2-1; DNA: TGTGCCAGCAGCCATGGACTAGCGGGGGGGAACAATGAGCAGTTCTTC; CDR3: CASSHGLAGGNNEQFF
D: TRBD2; V: TRBV6-6; size: NA; J: TRBJ2-5; DNA: TGTGCCAGTCGGACTAGCGGCTACCAAGAGACCCAGTACTTC; CDR3: CASRTSGYQETQYF
D: NA; V: TRBV6-1; size: NA; J: TRBJ2-7; DNA: TGTGCCAGCAACAAAGGGGGTTCCTACGAGCAGTACTTC; CDR3: CASNKGGSYEQYF
D: NA; V: TRBV4-2; size: once; J: TRBJ2-1; DNA: TGTGCCAGCAGCCAAGTTGGCCAGGGGATTTGGAATGAGCAGTTCTTC; CDR3: CASSQVGQGIWNEQFF
D: NA; V: TRBV27; size: NA; J: TRBJ2-1; DNA: TGTGCCGGTTCTGAGGGGGGGGTAGCTTACAATGAGCAGTTCTTC; CDR3: CAGSEGGVAYNEQFF
D: TRBD1; V: TRBV7-9; size: NA; J: TRBJ2-7; DNA: TGTGCCAGCAGCTCCCAGGGGGTTGACTACGAGCAGTACTTC; CDR3: CASSSQGVDYEQYF
D: NA; V: TRBV25-1; size: NA; J: TRBJ1-1; DNA: TGTGCCAGCAGGGGGGAGAGGGGGAGCAACACTGAAGCTTTCTTT; CDR3: CASRGERGSNTEAFF
D: NA; V: TRBV30; size: once; J: TRBJ2-3; DNA: TGTGCCTGGAGCGGGGGATTCACAGATACGCAGTATTTT; CDR3: CAWSGGFTDTQYF
D: NA; V: TRBV6-6; size: NA; J: TRBJ1-1; DNA: TGTGCCAGCAGTTTCAGGGTTGAAGCTTTCTTT; CDR3: CASSFRVEAFF
D: NA; V: TRBV19; size: NA; J: TRBJ1-1; DNA: TGTGCCAGTAGTATAGGACTCTCGAACACTGAAGCTTTCTTT; CDR3: CASSIGLSNTEAFF
D: NA; V: TRBV6-5; size: NA; J: TRBJ1-2; DNA: TGTGCCAGCAGTTACGGCAGACTCTATGGCTACACCTTC; CDR3: CASSYGRLYGYTF
D: NA; V: TRBV2; size: few; J: TRBJ1-6; DNA: TGTGCCAGCAGAGCCCAGGGATTTGGGAATTCACCCCTCCACTTT; CDR3: CASRAQGFGNSPLHF
D: NA; V: TRBV13; size: NA; J: TRBJ1-1; DNA: TGTGCCAGCAGCAAGGGGATGTGGAACACTGAAGCTTTCTTT; CDR3: CASSKGMWNTEAFF
D: TRBD1; V: TRBV6-5; size: few; J: TRBJ2-7; DNA: TGTGCCAGCAGCTTGCACGGACAGGGGAGAGGCGAGCAGTACTTC; CDR3: CASSLHGQGRGEQYF
D: NA; V: TRBV14; size: NA; J: TRBJ1-2; DNA: TGTGCCAGCAGCCCCCGCGGGGGCGACCCCTATGGCTACACCTTC; CDR3: CASSPRGGDPYGYTF
D: TRBD1; V: TRBV5-8; size: NA; J: TRBJ1-1; DNA: TGTGCCAGCAGCGACTGGACAGGGCTGAACACTGAAGCTTTCTTT; CDR3: CASSDWTGLNTEAFF
D: NA; V: TRBV5-4; size: NA; J: TRBJ1-1; DNA: TGTGCCAGCAGCCAGGAAGTGGCGAACACTGAAGCTTTCTTT; CDR3: CASSQEVANTEAFF
D: NA; V: TRBV7-2; size: NA; J: TRBJ1-1; DNA: TGTGCCAGCAGCACGGCTCAGGGGCAGAGGGGAGCTTTCTTT; CDR3: CASSTAQGQRGAFF
D: NA; V: TRBV2; size: NA; J: TRBJ1-2; DNA: TGTGCCAGCACCTTTGATGGCAGGTCCCATGGCTACACCTTC; CDR3: CASTFDGRSHGYTF
D: NA; V: TRBV18; size: NA; J: TRBJ1-2; DNA: TGTGCCAGCTCACCGGGACAACAAACTAACTATGGCTACACCTTC; CDR3: CASSPGQQTNYGYTF
D: TRBD1; V: TRBV4-1; size: NA; J: TRBJ2-7; DNA: TGCGCCAGCAGCCTAGGGACAGGGCAATATCGGGCCTACGAGCAGTACTTC; CDR3: CASSLGTGQYRAYEQYF
D: TRBD2; V: TRBV19; size: NA; J: TRBJ2-5; DNA: TGTGCCAGTAGTAGGATCGGGGGGCAAGAGACCCAGTACTTC; CDR3: CASSRIGGQETQYF
D: TRBD2; V: TRBV6-4; size: NA; J: TRBJ2-3; DNA: TGTGCCAGCAGTCCGACTAGCGGGGAGCCAGGTACGCAGTATTTT; CDR3: CASSPTSGEPGTQYF
D: NA; V: TRBV19; size: NA; J: TRBJ2-4; DNA: TGTGCCAGTAGCCTTGGGGGGTGGGGGAAAAACATTCAGTACTTC; CDR3: CASSLGGWGKNIQYF
D: TRBD1; V: TRBV6-4; size: NA; J: TRBJ2-3; DNA: TGTGCCAGCAGTGACTTTGGGACAGAAACCACAGATACGCAGTATTTT; CDR3: CASSDFGTETTDTQYF
D: NA; V: TRBV2; size: NA; J: TRBJ2-5; DNA: TGTGCCATAAAGGGGGGGGTAAACCAAGAGACCCAGTACTTC; CDR3: CAIKGGVNQETQYF
D: NA; V: TRBV5-1; size: NA; J: TRBJ2-5; DNA: TGCGCCAGCAGCCAAGTCGGGGGGCTGGAGACCCAGTACTTC; CDR3: CASSQVGGLETQYF
D: NA; V: TRBV9; size: NA; J: TRBJ2-7; DNA: TGTGCCAGCAGCGTAGCGGCAGGGCAGGCGTCCTACGAGCAGTACTTC; CDR3: CASSVAAGQASYEQYF
D: NA; V: TRBV14; size: NA; J: TRBJ2-3; DNA: TGTGCCAGCAGCCATTCACGAGATGTTACAGATACGCAGTATTTT; CDR3: CASSHSRDVTDTQYF
D: TRBD1; V: TRBV28; size: NA; J: TRBJ1-2; DNA: TGTGCCAGCAGTTCCCAACAGGGGGCTAACTATGGCTACACCTTC; CDR3: CASSSQQGANYGYTF
D: TRBD1; V: TRBV2; size: NA; J: TRBJ2-5; DNA: TGTGCCAGCAGAGACAGGGGGCTAGAGACCCAGTACTTC; CDR3: CASRDRGLETQYF
D: NA; V: TRBV5-4; size: NA; J: TRBJ1-4; DNA: TGTGCCAGCAGCTTGGCTCCGAGTGCAACTAATGAAAAACTGTTTTTT; CDR3: CASSLAPSATNEKLFF